This T cell receptor beta chain is drawn from a study of radiotherapy plus CTLA-4 blockade in lung cancer. Study summary: Roughly a sixth of enrolled patients responded objectively, and about 30% had disease control.

General study findings and limits: TCR clones from tumors expanded in blood after radiotherapy plus ipilimumab.

Assay: immunoSEQ multiplex PCR; the TCRdb copy retains only in-frame clones and omits some. The sample includes approximately 97,000 clones, about 80% seen only once; the top ten take roughly 0.84%. CDR3 size: 16 residues. Germline V gene sequence: CDR1 SEHNR, CDR2 FQNEAQ (reference sequence). J gave up 0 bases and V 4 bases, and 8 bases lay outside the gene matches. This clone was counted between two and nine times. Its antigen is undetermined. Receiving focal radiation plus CTLA-4 blockade with ipilimumab were patients who had chemo-refractory metastatic non-small-cell lung cancer. The clonotype was recovered from a human donor with non-small cell lung cancer who had stable disease on radiotherapy plus ipilimumab. J is TRBJ2-7 and V is TRBV7-9, with TRBD1 identical over 8 bases. This material consisted of peripheral blood, taken from a patient treated with radiotherapy plus ipilimumab. The CDR3 spells CASSSPRDRSSYEQYF. The CDR3 nucleotides are TGTGCCAGCAGCTCCCCTCGGGACAGGTCCTCCTACGAGCAGTACTTC.